The clone carrying this TCR beta chain was found a few times. The length of the CDR3 is 15 residues. Between the trimmed V and J ends, which lost 4 bases and 9 bases, there was a span of 16 bases. CDR1 SGHAT and CDR2 FQNNGV come from the germline V gene. TCRdb keeps only in-frame clones here, not all; method: immunoSEQ multiplex PCR. The sample consists of 190,000 or so clones, 85% to 90% of them appearing once. The entry originates in a study of blood T cell repertoires in COVID-19. About the research overall: PBMCs, B-cell-depleted T cells, or T cells provided the cDNA or gDNA that made up the material.

This sequence was found in a man in his forties with active or convalescent COVID-19. The chain combines TRBV11-2 with TRBJ1-6, with D maybe TRBD1 (5 bases). The sample taken for sequencing was peripheral blood. As DNA, the CDR3 is TGTGCCAGCAGCTCGTCAGGCACAGGAATTTCACCCCTCCACTTT. Its protein is CASSSSGTGISPLHF.